This entry describes one TCR beta chain. The record originates from a study of cytomegalovirus exposure and HLA in healthy donors. PCR used 60 Vbeta primers and 13 Jbeta primers. Libraries were prepared by immunoSEQ multiplex PCR; TCRdb keeps only in-frame clonotypes and omits some of them. Of under 200,000 clones listed, 79% are singletons. The sequenced sample consisted of PBMCs. The TCR comes from a woman between 25 and 40 years old in good health and CMV-seropositive.

The CDR3 bases are TGTGCCAGCACCCCGCTGGAGGGGGCGATCTCCCCGAACACCGGGGAGCTGTTTTTT. Encoded protein: CASTPLEGAISPNTGELFF. The chain joins TRBV27 to TRBJ2-2; possibly TRBD1 for D (7 bases). The CDR3 length is 19 residues. Germline V gives CDR1 MNHEY, CDR2 SMNVEV (reference sequence). V was trimmed by 7 bases and J by 0 bases, leaving 24 bases between them.